The 10 T cell receptor beta chains given below trace back to one sample, sequenced in a study of technical replicates of blood from several donors. The assay was immunoSEQ multiplex PCR, and TCRdb's table has in-frame clones only and misses some. This table has tens of thousands of clones, around 96% appearing once. Sequenced sample: T cells isolated from PBMCs. The receptors shown here come from a human donor in good health.

About this clone: The sample holds other DNA sequences that translate to the same CDR3. The genes are TRBV5-1 and TRBJ1-1; 8 bases align to TRBD1. This CDR3 has 15 residues. Unmatched junction bases numbered 4, after V lost 2 bases and J lost 1 base. Germline CDR1 reads SGHRS; CDR2 reads YFSETQ. DNA of the CDR3: TGCGCCAGCAGCTTAGCTGGGACAGGGAACACTGAAGCTTTCTTT. It is translated as CASSLAGTGNTEAFF.

This chain joins TRBV25-1 and TRBJ2-1; tentatively, D is TRBD1 (6 bases). The CDR3 consists of 13 residues. CDR1 and CDR2 (germline): MGHDK, SYGVNS. V dropped 5 bases and J dropped 6 bases, with 11 bases sitting between them. Written as DNA, the CDR3 is TGTGCCAGCAGTTGGGACACTTTCAATGAGCAGTTCTTC. This encodes CASSWDTFNEQFF.

This chain uses TRBV6-5 with TRBJ2-7; 10 bases are shared with TRBD1. The CDR3 covers 13 residues. Germline CDR1 and CDR2: MNHEY and SVGAGI. Trimming took 6 bases from V and 4 from J; bases not matched to a gene: 3. The CDR3: CASRRQGAYEQYF. The CDR3 DNA sequence: TGTGCCAGCAGACGACAGGGGGCGTACGAGCAGTACTTC.

The rearrangement joins TRBV7-9 to TRBJ1-4; 8 bases map to TRBD1. Per the germline V gene, CDR1 is SEHNR and CDR2 is FQNEAQ (reference sequence). The CDR3 is 15 residues long. Trimming removed 5 bases from V and 4 bases from J; junction bases left unmatched: 6. The CDR3 spells CASSPRTGNNEKLFF. In DNA form, the CDR3 reads TGTGCCAGCAGCCCAAGGACAGGGAATAATGAAAAACTGTTTTTT.

The DNA of the CDR3 is TGCGCCAGCAGCGATCGACAGGGGACGGCCATGCGGTACAATGAGCAGTTCTTC. This translates into CASSDRQGTAMRYNEQFF. The chain carries TRBV5-1 and TRBJ2-1, with 8 nucleotides matching TRBD1. After removal of 4 bases from V and 4 bases from J, the junction contained 16 bases not matched to a gene. CDR1 SGHRS and CDR2 YFSETQ come from the germline V gene. The CDR3 contains 18 residues.

V usage is TRBV7-9 and J usage is TRBJ2-2; D gene uncertain. V lost 2 bases and J lost 6, with 4 bases in between. The CDR3 runs 12 residues. In germline, CDR1 is SEHNR, CDR2 FQNEAQ (reference sequence). The CDR3 DNA follows: TGTGCCAGCAGCTTACAGTCCGGGGAGCTGTTTTTT. As protein: CASSLQSGELFF.

The J gene is TRBJ2-2, the V gene TRBV28, with D perhaps TRBD2 (6 bases). The V end was cut by 3 bases, the J end by 6 bases, with 17 bases between. The CDR3 is 16 amino acids. Germline assignment: CDR1 MDHEN and CDR2 SYDVKM. This chain's CDR3 is CASSLGGLARAGELFF. CDR3 bases: TGTGCCAGCAGTTTGGGGGGACTCGCCAGGGCCGGGGAGCTGTTTTTT.

The V call is TRBV5-5, the J call TRBJ1-1; maybe TRBD1 (5 bases). CDR3 size: 14 residues. Germline lookup yields CDR1 SGHKS and CDR2 YYEKEE (reference sequence). The V end was cut by 1 base, the J end by 4 bases, with 11 bases between. CDR3 in DNA: TGTGCCAGCAGCTTGCCCCCGGGACTCACTGAAGCTTTCTTT. The encoded protein is CASSLPPGLTEAFF.

The chain couples TRBV5-1 to TRBJ2-4, with 9 bases identical to TRBD1. The CDR3 runs to 14 residues. Per the germline V gene, CDR1 is SGHRS and CDR2 is YFSETQ. J was trimmed by 6 bases and V by 0 bases; bases with no gene match: 1. The CDR3 bases are TGCGCCAGCAGCTTGGGACAGGGGGGAAACATTCAGTACTTC. Protein sequence: CASSLGQGGNIQYF.

The chain combines TRBV5-4 with TRBJ2-5; the match to TRBD2 covers 10 bases. Germline V gene data show CDR1 as SGHNT and CDR2 as YYREEE (reference sequence). The CDR3 has 16 residues. The ends lost 1 base at V and 4 bases at J; junction bases unmatched: 7. The chain's CDR3 is CASSLKGIAGGETQYF. The CDR3 region has the DNA TGTGCCAGCAGCTTGAAAGGGATAGCGGGGGGAGAGACCCAGTACTTC.